A single sample gave rise to the 11 T cell receptor beta chains below, sequenced in a study of shared clonotypes between healthy human individuals. Profiling relied on immunoSEQ multiplex PCR, and the TCRdb table lists in-frame clones only, not all of them. The sample has 2 million to 3 million clones, over 85% seen once; the top ten hold around 0.37%. The sample was naive CD4+ T cells from PBMCs. Subset noted: CD45RA+ positively selected. The receptors were sampled from a man aged 18 to 30 in good health. Some clones in this sample may be carry-over from other donors' samples.

V usage is TRBV27 and J usage is TRBJ1-2, with D perhaps matching TRBD1 (6 bases). Deletions cut 5 bases from V and 6 bases from J, with 16 bases between. Germline V lookup: CDR1 MNHEY, CDR2 SMNVEV (reference sequence). This CDR3 has 14 residues. CDR3 nucleotides: TGTGCCAGCAGTCGGTCGTCGGGGGCTCATGGCTACACCTTC. Amino acids: CASSRSSGAHGYTF.

The rearrangement joins TRBV5-3 to TRBJ1-5, with TRBD1 matching 7 bases. TRBV5-3 is an open reading frame, and its role is uncertain. This CDR3 region has 15 residues. The J segment lost 4 bases and the V segment lost 3 bases, leaving 7 bases of the junction unmatched. The CDR3 sequence is CARSCQQGRNQPQHF. In DNA form, the CDR3 reads TGTGCCAGAAGCTGCCAACAGGGGAGGAATCAGCCCCAGCATTTT.

Worth noting for this clone: This sample also contains other DNA sequences that code for the same CDR3. The V gene is TRBV5-1, the J gene TRBJ2-6; D ambiguous. The V and J ends lost 1 base and 2 bases respectively, with 7 bases between them. The germline CDR1 and CDR2 sequences are SGHRS and YFSETQ. The CDR3 extends over 15 amino acids. CDR3 residues: CASSLSSAGANVLTF. The CDR3 DNA sequence: TGCGCCAGCAGCTTGAGTTCTGCTGGGGCCAACGTCCTGACTTTC.

The chain links TRBV5-8 to TRBJ1-3; D is unresolved. The V gene lost 0 bases and the J gene lost 2 bases, with 9 bases spanning the gap. Germline-derived CDR1 and CDR2 are SGHTS and YDEGEE. The CDR3 loop spans 15 amino acids. Here the CDR3 reads CASSLGGRAGNTIYF. CDR3 coding DNA: TGTGCCAGCAGCTTGGGCGGCAGAGCTGGAAACACCATATATTTT.

This clone came up once. This chain's CDR3 is CSAITKGYTF. CDR3 coding DNA: TGCAGTGCTATTACCAAAGGCTACACCTTC. The chain employs TRBV20-1 and TRBJ1-2; D gene unclear. V shed 4 bases and J shed 8 bases, with 8 bases lying between them. Germline V gives CDR1 DFQATT, CDR2 SNEGSKA (reference sequence). The CDR3 contains 10 residues.

The rearrangement uses TRBV30 and TRBJ1-4; D unresolved. The J call may be incorrect, as the DNA end agrees better with TRBJ2-2. Germline loops: CDR1 GTSNPN, CDR2 SVGIG (reference sequence). This CDR3 has 11 amino acids. CDR3 region: CAWRQLGELFF. The DNA of the CDR3 is TGTGCCTGGAGACAACTTGGGGAGCTGTTTTTT.

CDR3: CAISERGDAGRAVTQYF. CDR3 DNA: TGTGCCATCAGTGAGCGCGGGGATGCGGGTCGGGCAGTTACGCAGTATTTT. The genes are TRBV10-3 and TRBJ2-3; weak D call: TRBD2 (6 bases). CDR1 is ENHRY, CDR2 SYGVKD, per germline. V lost 2 bases and J lost 8, with 23 bases in between. The CDR3 extends over 17 amino acids.

The chain couples TRBV5-4 to TRBJ2-3, with TRBD2 matching over 8 bases. The V gene's germline CDR1 is SGHNT and CDR2 YYREEE (reference sequence). This CDR3 has 18 amino acids. V was clipped by 4 bases and J by 0 bases; unmatched bases: 13. The CDR3: CASSPAPVTSESTDTQYF. As DNA, the CDR3 is TGTGCCAGCAGCCCGGCGCCGGTGACTAGCGAAAGCACAGATACGCAGTATTTT.

As concerns this clone: This CDR3 is also generated by other DNA sequences in the sample. The chain is built from TRBV19 and TRBJ2-7; D unresolved. The germline V gene has CDR1 LNHDA and CDR2 SQIVND (reference sequence). The CDR3 is 13 amino acids. V was cut by 3 bases and J by 3 bases, with 9 bases left in between. The CDR3 DNA sequence: TGTGCCAGTAGTATCGAGTCTAGCTACGAGCAGTACTTC. Encoded protein: CASSIESSYEQYF.

This clone was recorded only once. This sequence joins TRBV29-1 and TRBJ2-1; weak D call: TRBD2 (5 bases). Trimming removed 4 bases from V and 2 bases from J, with 15 bases in between. The V gene's germline CDR1 is SQVTM and CDR2 ANQGSEA. This CDR3 has 15 amino acids. This CDR3 is CSVGASGRTYNEQFF. CDR3 DNA sequence: TGCAGCGTTGGAGCGAGCGGAAGAACCTACAATGAGCAGTTCTTC.

The J gene is TRBJ1-1, the V gene TRBV9, with D unclear. Germline lookup yields CDR1 SGDLS and CDR2 YYNGEE. The CDR3 runs to 13 residues. Trimming pared 2 bases from V and 7 bases from J, leaving 12 bases between. The DNA of the CDR3 is TGTGCCAGCAGCGTGACGCTAGGCGGTGAAGCTTTCTTT. Translated: CASSVTLGGEAFF.